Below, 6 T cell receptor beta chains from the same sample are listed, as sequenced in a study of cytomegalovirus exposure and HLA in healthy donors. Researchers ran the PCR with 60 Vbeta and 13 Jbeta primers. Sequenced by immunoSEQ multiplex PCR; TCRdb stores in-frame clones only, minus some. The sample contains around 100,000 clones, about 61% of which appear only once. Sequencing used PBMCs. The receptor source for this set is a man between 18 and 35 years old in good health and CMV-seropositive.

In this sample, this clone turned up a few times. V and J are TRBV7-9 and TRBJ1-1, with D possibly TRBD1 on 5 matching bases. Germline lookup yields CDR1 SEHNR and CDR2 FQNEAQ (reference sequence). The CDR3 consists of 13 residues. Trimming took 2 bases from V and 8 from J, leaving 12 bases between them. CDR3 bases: TGTGCCAGCAGCTTAAGGGGTGATGGAGAAGCTTTCTTT. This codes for CASSLRGDGEAFF. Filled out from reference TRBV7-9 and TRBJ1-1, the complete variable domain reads DTGVSQNPRHKITKRGQNVTFRCDPISEHNRLYWYRQTLGQGPEFLTYFQNEAQLEKSRLLSDRFSAERPKGSFSTLEIQRTEQGDSAMYLCASSLRGDGEAFFGQGTRLTVV.

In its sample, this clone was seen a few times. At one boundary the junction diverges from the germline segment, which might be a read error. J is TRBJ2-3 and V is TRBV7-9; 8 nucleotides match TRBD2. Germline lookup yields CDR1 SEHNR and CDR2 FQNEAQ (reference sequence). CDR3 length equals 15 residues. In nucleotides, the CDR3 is TGTTCCAGCAGCGGACTAGCCCAAAGACAAGATACGCAGTATTTT. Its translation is CSSSGLAQRQDTQYF. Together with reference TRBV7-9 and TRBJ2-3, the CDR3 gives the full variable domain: DTGVSQNPRHKITKRGQNVTFRCDPISEHNRLYWYRQTLGQGPEFLTYFQNEAQLEKSRLLSDRFSAERPKGSFSTLEIQRTEQGDSAMYLCSSSGLAQRQDTQYFGPGTRLTVL.

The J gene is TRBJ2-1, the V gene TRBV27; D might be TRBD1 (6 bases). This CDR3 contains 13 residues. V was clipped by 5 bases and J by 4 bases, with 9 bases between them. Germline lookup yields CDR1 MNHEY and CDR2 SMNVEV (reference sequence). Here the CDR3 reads CASSEQGYNEQFF. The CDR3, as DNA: TGTGCCAGCAGTGAGCAGGGGTACAATGAGCAGTTCTTC.

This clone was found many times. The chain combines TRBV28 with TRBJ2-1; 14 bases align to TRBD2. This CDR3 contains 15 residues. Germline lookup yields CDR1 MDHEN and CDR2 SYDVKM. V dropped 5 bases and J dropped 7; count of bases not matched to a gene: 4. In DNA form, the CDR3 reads TGTGCCAGCAGTCCTCGACTAGCGGGGGGGAATGAGCAGTTCTTC. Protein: CASSPRLAGGNEQFF.

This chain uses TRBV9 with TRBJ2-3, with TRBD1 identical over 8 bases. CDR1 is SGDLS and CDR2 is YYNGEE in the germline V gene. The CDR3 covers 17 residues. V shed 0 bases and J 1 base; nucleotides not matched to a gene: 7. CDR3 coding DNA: TGTGCCAGCAGCGTAGCACCCCAGGGGGCTGGCACAGATACGCAGTATTTT. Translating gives CASSVAPQGAGTDTQYF.

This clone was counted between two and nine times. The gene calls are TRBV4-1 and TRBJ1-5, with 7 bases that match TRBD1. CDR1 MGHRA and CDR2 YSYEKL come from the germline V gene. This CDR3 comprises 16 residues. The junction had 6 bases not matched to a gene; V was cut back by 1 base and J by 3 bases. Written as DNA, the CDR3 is TGCGCCAGCAGCCAAGTCGCAGGGGGGTTCAATCAGCCCCAGCATTTT. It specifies CASSQVAGGFNQPQHF.